This TCR beta chain was recovered during a study of blood T cell repertoires in COVID-19 (dated by TCRdb to about 2020). At the level of the whole study: Collaborator samples came from the United States, Italy and Spain and covered acute and convalescent phases of COVID-19. The material from the prospective study consisted of cDNA or gDNA derived from T cells, B-cell-depleted T cells, or PBMCs. The dataset comprised deeply sampled blood TCRbeta repertoires from subjects exposed to, actively infected with, or recovered from COVID-19. Where available, HLA class I and class II types were obtained from metadata supplied by the sample provider rather than from assay-based typing. Samples were obtained from the ongoing ImmuneRACE study (first 160 participants) and from 1,000 to 1,500 subjects provided by 6 global collaborators. The sample metadata nearly always contained a de-identified subject ID, COVID-19 status, age in years and sex. The repertoires were released in a freely available public database intended as a resource for research on the immune response to SARS-CoV-2. Results and caveats for the whole study, not just this receptor: How much clinical and demographic metadata was included differed by source and by participant, and the metadata was provided uncurated.

In Seattle, one collaborating source enrolled patients while the infection was active and tracked those patients longitudinally over the course of disease. Each collaborating institution followed its own protocols to collect whole blood in K2EDTA tubes. Collaborator samples were shipped for TCRbeta analysis as frozen whole blood, isolated PBMCs, or DNA extracted from either sample type. With regard to this clone: The antigen this receptor binds is unknown. Base qualities are not recorded, but no much larger clone differs from it by a single base.

TCRbeta CDR3 regions were amplified from genomic DNA by means of the immunoSEQ Assay, a bias-controlled multiplex PCR. The authors' analysis ran thus. The number of nucleated cells in each sample was estimated by amplification of reference gene primers within the assay. Sequence reads were collapsed and filtered to measure the absolute abundance of every unique TCRbeta CDR3 rearrangement. For each sample, productive Simpson clonality was calculated as the square root of Simpson's diversity index across productive rearrangements. Held by TCRdb, this immuneACCESS table contains in-frame sequences only and omits some clones. Under half of the omission traces to an unresolved V gene where checked; the cause of the rest is unknown. That table is the source of V, J and clone size, and D and trimming were worked out from the DNA. Across this sample there are more than 200,000 clones, with around 87% seen only once. More than 4.5% of the sample is held by the ten biggest clonotypes.

Sequenced sample: peripheral blood. The source is a woman aged 55-69 years with COVID-19, enrolled during active disease.

The CDR3 in this case is CASSFPDYTDTQYF. The DNA sequence is given as TGCGCCAGCAGCTTCCCGGACTACACAGATACGCAGTATTTT. The V gene is TRBV5-1 and the J gene is TRBJ2-3; tentative D gene TRBD2, with 6 bases matching. The CDR3, cysteine through phenylalanine, is 14 amino acids long. The retained sequence is limited to the CDR3, 42 bases, with the frame set at the first base. Taken from the germline V gene, the CDR1 and CDR2 loops are SGHRS and YFSETQ. Cut back by 2 bases and 2 bases, the V and J ends lie 9 bases apart.